This paragraph reports one TCR beta chain. The sample comes from a study of T cells after yellow fever vaccination. One entry per CDR3 protein results from TCRdb running MiXCR on the 5' RACE reads. Among 100,000 to 150,000 distinct CDR3 sequences listed, about 8.4% were seen once. The CDR3 loop spans 16 amino acids. V was shortened by 1 base and J by 0 bases, with 10 bases between the two germline ends. Germline V CDR1 and CDR2: LNHNV, YYDKDF (reference sequence). V usage is TRBV15 and J usage is TRBJ2-1; D ambiguous. Sequences were derived from CD8+ T cells sorted from PBMCs, sampled on the day of the yellow fever booster vaccination. The clonotype was recovered from a young man who received the YFV17D yellow fever vaccine. The CDR3 bases are TGTGCCACCAGCAGAGCTGGAGTCCCCTCCTACAATGAGCAGTTCTTC. As protein: CATSRAGVPSYNEQFF.